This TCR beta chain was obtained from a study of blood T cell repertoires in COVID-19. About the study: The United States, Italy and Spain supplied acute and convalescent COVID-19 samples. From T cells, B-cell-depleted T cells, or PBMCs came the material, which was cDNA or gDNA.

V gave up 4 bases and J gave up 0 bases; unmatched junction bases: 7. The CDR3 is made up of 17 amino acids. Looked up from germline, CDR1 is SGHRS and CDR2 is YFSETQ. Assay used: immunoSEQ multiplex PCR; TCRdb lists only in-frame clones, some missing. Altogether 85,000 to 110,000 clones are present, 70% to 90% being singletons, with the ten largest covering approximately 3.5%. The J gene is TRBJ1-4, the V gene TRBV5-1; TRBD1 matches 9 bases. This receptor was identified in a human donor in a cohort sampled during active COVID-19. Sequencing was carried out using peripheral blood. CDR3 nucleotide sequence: TGCGCCAGCAGCGGAGGCACAGGGGGCACAACTAATGAAAAACTGTTTTTT. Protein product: CASSGGTGGTTNEKLFF.